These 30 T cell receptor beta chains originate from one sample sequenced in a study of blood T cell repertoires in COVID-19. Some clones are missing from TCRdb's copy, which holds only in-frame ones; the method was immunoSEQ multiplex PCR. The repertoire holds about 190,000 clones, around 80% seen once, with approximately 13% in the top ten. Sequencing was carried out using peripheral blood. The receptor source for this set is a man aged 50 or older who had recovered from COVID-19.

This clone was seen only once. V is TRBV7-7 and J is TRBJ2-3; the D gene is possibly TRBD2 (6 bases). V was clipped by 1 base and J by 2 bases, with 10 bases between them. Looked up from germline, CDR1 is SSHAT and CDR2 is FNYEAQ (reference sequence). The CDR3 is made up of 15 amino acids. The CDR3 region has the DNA TGTGCCAGCAGCTTAGGTGTAGCGGACACAGATACGCAGTATTTT. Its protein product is CASSLGVADTDTQYF. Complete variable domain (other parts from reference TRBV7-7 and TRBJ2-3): GAGVSQSPRYKVTKRGQDVTLRCDPISSHATLYWYQQALGQGPEFLTYFNYEAQPDKSGLPSDRFSAERPEGSISTLTIQRTEQRDSAMYRCASSLGVADTDTQYFGPGTRLTVL.

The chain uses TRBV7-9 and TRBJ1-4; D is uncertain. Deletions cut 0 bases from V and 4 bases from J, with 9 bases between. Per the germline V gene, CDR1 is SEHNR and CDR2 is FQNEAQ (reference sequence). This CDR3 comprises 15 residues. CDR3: CASSLASGVNEKLFF. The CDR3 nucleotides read TGTGCCAGCAGCTTAGCGTCCGGAGTTAATGAAAAACTGTTTTTT. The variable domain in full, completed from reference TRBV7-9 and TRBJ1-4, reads DTGVSQNPRHKITKRGQNVTFRCDPISEHNRLYWYRQTLGQGPEFLTYFQNEAQLEKSRLLSDRFSAERPKGSFSTLEIQRTEQGDSAMYLCASSLASGVNEKLFFGSGTQLSVL.

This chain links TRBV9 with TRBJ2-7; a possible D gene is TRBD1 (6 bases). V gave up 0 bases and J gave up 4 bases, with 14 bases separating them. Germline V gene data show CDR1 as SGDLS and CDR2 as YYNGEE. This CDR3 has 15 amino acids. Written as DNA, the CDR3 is TGTGCCAGCAGCGTAGATAGGCAGGGGTGGTACGAGCAGTACTTC. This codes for CASSVDRQGWYEQYF.

CDR3 region: CASSSPGYNEQFF. As DNA, the CDR3 is TGTGCCAGCAGTTCCCCGGGATACAATGAGCAGTTCTTC. The chain has TRBV6-5 and TRBJ2-1; possibly TRBD2 for D (5 bases). V shed 4 bases and J shed 4 bases, with 8 bases lying between them. Germline-derived CDR1 and CDR2 are MNHEY and SVGAGI. This CDR3 is 13 amino acids long.

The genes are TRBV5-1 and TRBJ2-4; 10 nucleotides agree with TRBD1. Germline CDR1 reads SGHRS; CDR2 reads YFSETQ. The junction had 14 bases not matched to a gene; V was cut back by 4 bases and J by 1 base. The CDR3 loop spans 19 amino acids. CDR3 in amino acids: CASSPAGQGRYEAKNIQYF. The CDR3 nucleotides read TGCGCCAGCAGCCCGGCGGGACAGGGGCGATACGAGGCCAAAAACATTCAGTACTTC.

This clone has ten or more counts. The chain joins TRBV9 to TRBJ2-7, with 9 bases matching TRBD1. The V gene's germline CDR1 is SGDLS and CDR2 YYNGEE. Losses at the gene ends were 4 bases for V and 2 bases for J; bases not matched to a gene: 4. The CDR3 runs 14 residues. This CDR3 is CASSIGTGTYEQYF. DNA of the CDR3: TGTGCCAGCAGCATTGGGACAGGGACCTACGAGCAGTACTTC.

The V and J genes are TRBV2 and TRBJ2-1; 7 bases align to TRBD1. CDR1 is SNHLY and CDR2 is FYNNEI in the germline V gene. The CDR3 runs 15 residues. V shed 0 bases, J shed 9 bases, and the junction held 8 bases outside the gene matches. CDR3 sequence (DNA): TGTGCCAGCAGTGAAGCTGAGGGGGCGCTTGGTGAGCAGTTCTTC. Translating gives CASSEAEGALGEQFF.

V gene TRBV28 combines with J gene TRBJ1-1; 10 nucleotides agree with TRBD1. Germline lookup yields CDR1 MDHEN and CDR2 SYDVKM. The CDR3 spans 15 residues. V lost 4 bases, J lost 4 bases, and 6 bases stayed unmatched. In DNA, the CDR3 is TGTGCCAGCAGTTCGTGGACAGGGGGAAGCACTGAAGCTTTCTTT. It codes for CASSSWTGGSTEAFF.

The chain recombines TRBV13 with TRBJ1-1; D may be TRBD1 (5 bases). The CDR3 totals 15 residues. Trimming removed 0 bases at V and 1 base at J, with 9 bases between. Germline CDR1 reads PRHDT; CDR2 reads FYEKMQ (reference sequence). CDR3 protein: CASSLGTGPNTEAFF. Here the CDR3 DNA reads TGTGCCAGCAGCTTAGGTACAGGCCCGAACACTGAAGCTTTCTTT.

The CDR3 protein is CASSLDGREQYF. CDR3 nucleotides: TGCGCCAGCAGCTTGGATGGGAGGGAGCAGTACTTC. The chain is built from TRBV5-1 and TRBJ2-7, with D tentatively TRBD2 (6 bases). Between the trimmed V and J ends, which lost 0 bases and 7 bases, there was a span of 8 bases. This CDR3 has 12 amino acids. The germline CDR1 and CDR2 sequences are SGHRS and YFSETQ.

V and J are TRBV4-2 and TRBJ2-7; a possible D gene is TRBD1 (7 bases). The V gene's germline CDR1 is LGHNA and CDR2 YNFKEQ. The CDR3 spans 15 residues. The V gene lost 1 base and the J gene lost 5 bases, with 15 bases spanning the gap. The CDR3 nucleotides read TGTGCCAGCAGCCAAGTCGGGGCAGGGGGGAACGAGCAGTACTTC. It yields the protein CASSQVGAGGNEQYF.

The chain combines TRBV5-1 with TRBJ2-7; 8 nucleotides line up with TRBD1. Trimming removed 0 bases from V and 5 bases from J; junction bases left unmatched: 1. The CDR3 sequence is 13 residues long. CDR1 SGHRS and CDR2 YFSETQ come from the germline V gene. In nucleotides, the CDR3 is TGCGCCAGCAGCTTGGCGACAGGGGACGAGCAGTACTTC. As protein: CASSLATGDEQYF.

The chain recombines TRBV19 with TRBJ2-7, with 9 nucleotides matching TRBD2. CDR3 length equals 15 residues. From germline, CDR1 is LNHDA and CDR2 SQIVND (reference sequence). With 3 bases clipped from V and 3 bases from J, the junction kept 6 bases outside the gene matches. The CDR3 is CASSIRAGGFYEQYF. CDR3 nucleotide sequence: TGTGCCAGTAGTATCAGAGCGGGAGGCTTCTACGAGCAGTACTTC.

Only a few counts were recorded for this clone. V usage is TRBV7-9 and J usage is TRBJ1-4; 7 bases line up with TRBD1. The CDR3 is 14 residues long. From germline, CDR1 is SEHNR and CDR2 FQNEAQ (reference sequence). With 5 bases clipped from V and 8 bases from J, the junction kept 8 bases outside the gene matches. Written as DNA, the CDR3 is TGTGCCAGCAGCAATCAGGGGGTTCGCGAAAAACTGTTTTTT. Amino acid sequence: CASSNQGVREKLFF.

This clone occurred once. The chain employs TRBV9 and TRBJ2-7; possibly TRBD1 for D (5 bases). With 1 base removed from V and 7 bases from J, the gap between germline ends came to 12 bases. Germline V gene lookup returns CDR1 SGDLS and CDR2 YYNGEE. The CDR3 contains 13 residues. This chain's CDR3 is CASSVLAGKEQYF. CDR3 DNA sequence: TGTGCCAGCAGCGTATTGGCAGGGAAAGAGCAGTACTTC.

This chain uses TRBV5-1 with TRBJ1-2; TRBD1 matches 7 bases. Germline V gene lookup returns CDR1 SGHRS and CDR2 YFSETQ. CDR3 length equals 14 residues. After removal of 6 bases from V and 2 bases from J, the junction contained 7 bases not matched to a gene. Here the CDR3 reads CASTRTGTNYGYTF. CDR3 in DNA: TGCGCCAGCACCCGGACAGGAACAAACTATGGCTACACCTTC.

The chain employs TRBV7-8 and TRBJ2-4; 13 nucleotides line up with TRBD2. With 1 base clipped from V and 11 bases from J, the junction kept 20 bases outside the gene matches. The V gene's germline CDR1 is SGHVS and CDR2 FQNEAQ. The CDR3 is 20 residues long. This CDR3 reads CASSLGRGTSGTVSRFVQYF. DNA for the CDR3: TGTGCCAGCAGCTTAGGGAGGGGGACTAGCGGGACCGTGTCTCGTTTCGTTCAGTACTTC.

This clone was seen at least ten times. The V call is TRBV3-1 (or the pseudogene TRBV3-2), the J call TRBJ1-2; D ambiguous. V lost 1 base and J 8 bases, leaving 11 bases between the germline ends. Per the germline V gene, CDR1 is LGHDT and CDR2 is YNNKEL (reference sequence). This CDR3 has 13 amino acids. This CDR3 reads CASSQGEYRGYTF. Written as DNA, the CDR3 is TGTGCCAGCAGCCAAGGCGAGTATCGGGGCTACACCTTC.

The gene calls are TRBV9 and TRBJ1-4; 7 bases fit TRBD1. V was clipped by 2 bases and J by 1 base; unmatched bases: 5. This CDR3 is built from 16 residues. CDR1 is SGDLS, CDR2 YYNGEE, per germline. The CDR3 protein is CASSVRGTGTNEKLFF. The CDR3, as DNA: TGTGCCAGCAGCGTCAGGGGGACTGGAACTAATGAAAAACTGTTTTTT.

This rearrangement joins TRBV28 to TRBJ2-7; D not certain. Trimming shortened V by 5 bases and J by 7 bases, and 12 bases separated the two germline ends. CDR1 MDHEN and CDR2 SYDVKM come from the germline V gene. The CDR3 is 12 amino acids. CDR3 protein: CASSDLALEQYF. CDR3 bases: TGTGCCAGCAGTGATTTAGCCCTAGAGCAGTACTTC.

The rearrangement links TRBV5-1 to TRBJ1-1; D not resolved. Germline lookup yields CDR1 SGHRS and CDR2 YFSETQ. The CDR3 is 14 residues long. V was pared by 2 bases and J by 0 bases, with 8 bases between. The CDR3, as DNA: TGCGCCAGCAGCTTCGACTCGATGAACACTGAAGCTTTCTTT. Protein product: CASSFDSMNTEAFF.

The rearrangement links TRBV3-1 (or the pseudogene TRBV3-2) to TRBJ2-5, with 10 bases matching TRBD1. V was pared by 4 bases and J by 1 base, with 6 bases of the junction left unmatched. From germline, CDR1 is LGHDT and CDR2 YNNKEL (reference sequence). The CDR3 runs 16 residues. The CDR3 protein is CASSPGTGVAQETQYF. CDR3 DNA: TGTGCCAGCAGCCCCGGGACAGGGGTGGCCCAAGAGACCCAGTACTTC.

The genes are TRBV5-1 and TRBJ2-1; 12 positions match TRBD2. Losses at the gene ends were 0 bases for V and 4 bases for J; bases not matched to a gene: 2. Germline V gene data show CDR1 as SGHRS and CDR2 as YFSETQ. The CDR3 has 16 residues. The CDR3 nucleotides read TGCGCCAGCAGCTTGGAACTAGCGGGAGGATACAATGAGCAGTTCTTC. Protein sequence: CASSLELAGGYNEQFF.

The CDR3 sequence is CALDRGNENYGYTF. The CDR3 DNA reads as TGTGCCTTAGACAGGGGGAATGAAAACTATGGCTACACCTTC. The rearrangement uses TRBV30 and TRBJ1-2; 9 nucleotides match TRBD1. In germline, CDR1 is GTSNPN, CDR2 SVGIG (reference sequence). The junction had 8 bases not matched to a gene; V was cut back by 7 bases and J by 2 bases. CDR3 length: 14 residues.

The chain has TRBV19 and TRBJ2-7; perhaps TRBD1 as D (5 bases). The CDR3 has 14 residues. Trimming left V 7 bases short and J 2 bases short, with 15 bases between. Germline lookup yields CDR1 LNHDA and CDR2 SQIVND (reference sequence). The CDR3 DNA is TGTGCCAGTAAGGAGAAGACAGTGACCTACGAGCAGTACTTC. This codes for CASKEKTVTYEQYF.

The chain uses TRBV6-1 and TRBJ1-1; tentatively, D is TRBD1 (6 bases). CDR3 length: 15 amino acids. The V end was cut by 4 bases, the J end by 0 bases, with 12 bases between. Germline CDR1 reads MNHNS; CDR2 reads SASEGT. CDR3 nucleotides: TGTGCCAGCAGTGCCAGACAGGCCCTGAACACTGAAGCTTTCTTT. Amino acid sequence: CASSARQALNTEAFF.

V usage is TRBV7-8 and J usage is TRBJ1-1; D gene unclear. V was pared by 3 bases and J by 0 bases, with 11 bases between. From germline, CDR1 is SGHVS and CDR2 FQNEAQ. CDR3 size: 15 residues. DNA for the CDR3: TGTGCCAGCAGCTTGGCGGGCAGCATGAACACTGAAGCTTTCTTT. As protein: CASSLAGSMNTEAFF.

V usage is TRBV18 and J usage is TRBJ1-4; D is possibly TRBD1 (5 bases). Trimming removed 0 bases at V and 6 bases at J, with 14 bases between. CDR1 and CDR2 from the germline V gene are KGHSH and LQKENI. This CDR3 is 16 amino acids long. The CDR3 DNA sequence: TGTGCCAGCTCACCACCATCTCTGCAGGGTTATGAAAAACTGTTTTTT. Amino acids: CASSPPSLQGYEKLFF.

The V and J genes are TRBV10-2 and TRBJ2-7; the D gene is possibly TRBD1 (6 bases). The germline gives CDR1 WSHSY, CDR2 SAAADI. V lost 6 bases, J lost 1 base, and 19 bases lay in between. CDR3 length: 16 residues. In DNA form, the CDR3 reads TGCGCCAGCAGAGAATCAAGACAGGATAAATCCTACGAGCAGTACTTC. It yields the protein CASRESRQDKSYEQYF.

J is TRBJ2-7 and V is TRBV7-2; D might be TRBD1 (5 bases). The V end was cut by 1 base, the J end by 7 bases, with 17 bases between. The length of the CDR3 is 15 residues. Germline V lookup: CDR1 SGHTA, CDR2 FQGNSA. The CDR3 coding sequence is TGTGCCAGCAGCTTAGGACAGAGTTCCCTCGGAGAGCAGTACTTC. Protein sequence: CASSLGQSSLGEQYF.